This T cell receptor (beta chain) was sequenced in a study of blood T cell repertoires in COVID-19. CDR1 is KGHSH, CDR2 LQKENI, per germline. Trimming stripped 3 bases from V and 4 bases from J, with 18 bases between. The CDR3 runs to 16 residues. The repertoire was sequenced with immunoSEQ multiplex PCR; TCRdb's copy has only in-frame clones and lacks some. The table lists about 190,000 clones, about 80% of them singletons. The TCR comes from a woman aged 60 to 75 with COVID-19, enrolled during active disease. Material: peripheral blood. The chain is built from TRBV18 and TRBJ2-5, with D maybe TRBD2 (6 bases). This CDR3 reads CASSPWGTGAGETQYF. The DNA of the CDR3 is TGTGCCAGCTCACCCTGGGGGACGGGAGCGGGAGAGACCCAGTACTTC.